This note documents a single TCR beta chain sequence. Antigen: not known. This record comes from a study of T cell responses to AZD1222 COVID-19 vaccine. Notes on the study in general: Repertoire samples came only from after the peak T cell response. Only a handful of people who got AZD1222 tested seropositive at baseline.

Produced via immunoSEQ multiplex PCR; TCRdb's table is partial and in-frame only. The sample records around 130,000 clones, 80% to 90% being singletons. This TCR was recovered from an adult in good health. The source was peripheral blood, collected on day 0 of AZD1222 vaccination.

The CDR3 protein is CASSLGRGELFF. The CDR3 nucleotides read TGTGCCAGCAGTTTAGGGCGCGGGGAGCTGTTTTTT. The chain joins TRBV27 to TRBJ2-2; D ambiguous. Germline-derived CDR1 and CDR2 are MNHEY and SMNVEV (reference sequence). The CDR3 has 12 amino acids. The V end lost 2 bases, the J end lost 7 bases, and 5 bases lay between the germline ends.